A single sample is the source of the 16 T cell receptor beta chains below, sequenced in a study of long-term antiretroviral therapy in people with HIV. Version v3.0 of the immunoSEQ assay was performed at survey level. Clones were read by immunoSEQ multiplex PCR, and TCRdb kept only the in-frame ones, dropping some. Here the sample spans about 28,000 clones, 85% to 95% being singletons. The input for sequencing was unsorted PBMCs, taken 5.3 years after starting antiretroviral therapy. The receptors derive from a man in his fifties with HIV.

The rearrangement links TRBV10-3 to TRBJ1-1, with no clear D. V gave up 2 bases and J gave up 9 bases, with 13 bases separating them. Germline CDR1 ENHRY, CDR2 SYGVKD. This CDR3 is built from 13 residues. Here the CDR3 reads CAISEERGNKAFF. As DNA, the CDR3 is TGTGCCATCAGTGAGGAACGGGGAAATAAAGCTTTCTTT.

The rearrangement links TRBV2 to TRBJ1-2; the match to TRBD1 covers 10 bases. V was clipped by 5 bases and J by 0 bases; unmatched bases: 6. Germline CDR1 is SNHLY and CDR2 is FYNNEI. There are 16 residues in the CDR3. In nucleotides, the CDR3 is TGTGCCAGCAGTAGGGGACAGGGGAACCCTAACTATGGCTACACCTTC. Amino acids: CASSRGQGNPNYGYTF.

This clone occurred a few times. Other DNA sequences in this specimen translate into the identical CDR3. This rearrangement joins TRBV4-3 to TRBJ2-2, with no clear D. Germline CDR1 reads LGHNA; CDR2 reads YSLEER. V shed 4 bases and J shed 5 bases, with 5 bases lying between them. The CDR3 runs 12 residues. The CDR3 nucleotides are TGCGCCAGCAGCCCTTTGACCGGGGAGCTGTTTTTT. This gives the protein CASSPLTGELFF.

DNA for the CDR3: TGTGCCAGCACCAAACAGGGGGCCCCCTACGAGCAGTACTTC. Its translation: CASTKQGAPYEQYF. This chain uses TRBV6-1 with TRBJ2-7; 9 positions match TRBD1. The length of the CDR3 is 14 residues. Germline V lookup: CDR1 MNHNS, CDR2 SASEGT. Trimming at V came to 7 bases and at J to 2 bases, leaving 6 bases not matched to a gene.

V is TRBV11-3 and J is TRBJ2-2, with 11 positions matching TRBD1. The CDR3 is 15 residues long. The trim removed 5 bases at V and 7 bases at J, leaving 6 bases unmatched. Germline CDR1 and CDR2: SGHNT and YENEEA. CDR3 amino acids: CASSQGQGVDGELFF. The CDR3 DNA reads TGTGCCAGCAGCCAGGGACAGGGGGTGGACGGGGAGCTGTTTTTT.

This clone has just a few counts. The DNA of the CDR3 is TGTGCCAGCAGTTTGAAACCGGGACAGCCGGACCTTGTTAACTATGGCTACACCTTC. It yields the protein CASSLKPGQPDLVNYGYTF. The chain uses TRBV27 and TRBJ1-2, with 7 bases lining up with TRBD1. V gave up 3 bases and J gave up 1 base; unmatched junction bases: 17. The CDR3 has 19 residues. CDR1 and CDR2 from the germline V gene are MNHEY and SMNVEV (reference sequence).

The CDR3 here is CASLSTAAGLSSYNEQFF. The DNA of the CDR3 is TGTGCCAGCCTTTCCACAGCGGCGGGGCTAAGCTCCTACAATGAGCAGTTCTTC. This chain links TRBV27 with TRBJ2-1; possible D gene TRBD2, 6 bases. Germline V gene data show CDR1 as MNHEY and CDR2 as SMNVEV (reference sequence). Trimming cost V 8 bases and J 0 bases, with 23 bases left between them. The CDR3 length is 18 residues.

The V call is TRBV28, the J call TRBJ2-6; D gene ambiguous. The CDR3 is made up of 15 amino acids. CDR1 is MDHEN, CDR2 SYDVKM, per germline. The V and J ends lost 4 bases and 1 base respectively, with 8 bases between them. The CDR3 DNA reads as TGTGCCAGCAGTTCGACGGTGTCTGGGGCCAACGTCCTGACTTTC. Residues: CASSSTVSGANVLTF.

This clone has only a few counts. The chain couples TRBV11-2 to TRBJ1-5; 8 bases are a match to TRBD1. Germline lookup yields CDR1 SGHAT and CDR2 FQNNGV. The CDR3 consists of 13 residues. Trimming took 5 bases from V and 4 from J; bases not matched to a gene: 1. The CDR3 sequence is CASSGQGNQPQHF. The DNA of the CDR3 is TGTGCCAGCAGCGGACAGGGAAATCAGCCCCAGCATTTT.

This chain links TRBV29-1 with TRBJ1-2; no clear D. CDR1 and CDR2 from the germline V gene are SQVTM and ANQGSEA. V was trimmed by 7 bases and J by 3 bases, leaving 12 bases between them. This CDR3 contains 12 residues. The CDR3 reads CSAGDGDYGYTF. The DNA for the CDR3 is TGCAGCGCGGGCGACGGAGACTATGGCTACACCTTC. Drawing the rest from reference TRBV29-1 and TRBJ1-2, the complete variable domain is SAVISQKPSRDICQRGTSLTIQCQVDSQVTMMFWYRQQPGQSLTLIATANQGSEATYESGFVIDKFPISRPNLTFSTLTVSNMSPEDSSIYLCSAGDGDYGYTFGSGTRLTVV.

This clone occurred a few times. The rearrangement joins TRBV12-5 to TRBJ2-7; TRBD1 matches 10 bases. The CDR3 sequence is 14 residues long. V lost 5 bases to trimming and J lost 5 bases; unmatched junction nucleotides: 6. CDR1 and CDR2 from the germline V gene are LGHNT and FRNRAP. The CDR3 sequence is CASGLGQGVDEQYF. CDR3 nucleotide sequence: TGTGCTAGTGGTCTCGGACAGGGGGTGGACGAGCAGTACTTC.

This clone was seen more than once but under ten times. The chain combines TRBV11-2 with TRBJ2-3, with D possibly matching TRBD2 (7 bases). The CDR3 totals 16 residues. V dropped 2 bases and J dropped 2 bases, with 14 bases sitting between them. The germline gives CDR1 SGHAT, CDR2 FQNNGV. CDR3 residues: CASSLNRGAYTDTQYF. DNA of the CDR3: TGTGCCAGCAGCTTAAATCGGGGGGCCTACACAGATACGCAGTATTTT. Combining the CDR3 with reference TRBV11-2 and TRBJ2-3 gives the whole variable domain EAGVAQSPRYKIIEKRQSVAFWCNPISGHATLYWYQQILGQGPKLLIQFQNNGVVDDSQLPKDRFSAERLKGVDSTLKIQPAKLEDSAVYLCASSLNRGAYTDTQYFGPGTRLTVL.

The chain couples TRBV5-4 to TRBJ2-2; D call uncertain. Germline CDR1 is SGHNT and CDR2 is YYREEE (reference sequence). The CDR3 length is 12 residues. Trimming removed 2 bases at V and 5 bases at J, with 4 bases between. As DNA, the CDR3 is TGTGCCAGCAGCTTTCATACCGGGGAGCTGTTTTTT. It is translated as CASSFHTGELFF.

CDR3 in amino acids: CASSLLSRVPNEKLFF. CDR3 sequence (DNA): TGTGCCAGCAGCTTACTCTCCAGGGTCCCTAATGAAAAACTGTTTTTT. This chain joins TRBV7-2 and TRBJ1-4, with D possibly being TRBD1 (5 bases). CDR3 length: 16 amino acids. Germline CDR1 is SGHTA and CDR2 is FQGNSA. Trimming took 2 bases from V and 3 from J, leaving 13 bases between them.

V usage is TRBV10-3 and J usage is TRBJ1-2; D is ambiguous. V lost 3 bases to trimming and J lost 4 bases, with 9 bases between them. Germline CDR1 reads ENHRY; CDR2 reads SYGVKD. CDR3 size: 13 residues. As DNA, the CDR3 is TGTGCCATCAGTGATGGGGTAGCCTATGGCTACACCTTC. Amino acids: CAISDGVAYGYTF.

This clone is medium-sized (0.01 to 0.1%) by share. The V gene is TRBV7-9, the J gene TRBJ2-7; a possible D gene is TRBD2 (6 bases). The CDR3 extends over 13 amino acids. The V gene lost 0 bases and the J gene lost 7 bases, with 10 bases spanning the gap. Germline V lookup: CDR1 SEHNR, CDR2 FQNEAQ (reference sequence). The CDR3 is CASSLAAGSEQYF. The CDR3 DNA follows: TGTGCCAGCAGCTTAGCGGCCGGGAGTGAGCAGTACTTC. Drawing the rest from reference TRBV7-9 and TRBJ2-7, the complete variable domain is DTGVSQNPRHKITKRGQNVTFRCDPISEHNRLYWYRQTLGQGPEFLTYFQNEAQLEKSRLLSDRFSAERPKGSFSTLEIQRTEQGDSAMYLCASSLAAGSEQYFGPGTRLTVT.